The clone carrying this TCR beta chain is deemed medium-sized. Its target is unknown. This sample was taken from a study of T cell repertoires in cytomegalovirus infection. Using its own MiXCR run on the reads, TCRdb lists one record per CDR3 protein. The sample lists hundreds of thousands of distinct CDR3 sequences, around 35% occurring once. CDR3 size: 14 residues. CDR1 is SEHNR and CDR2 is FQNEAQ in the germline V gene (reference sequence). V was clipped by 1 base and J by 6 bases; unmatched bases: 3. This chain joins TRBV7-9 and TRBJ1-5; 7 nucleotides agree with TRBD1. Sequencing used cultured PBMCs, obtained from culture after CMV antigen stimulation. The clonotype comes from a human donor in good health (CMV status not recorded). Some clones in this sample may be carry-over from other donors' samples. The CDR3 DNA is TGTGCCAGCAGCTTAGGTCAGGGGGGTCAGCCCCAGCATTTT. Protein product: CASSLGQGGQPQHF. Filled out from reference TRBV7-9 and TRBJ1-5, the complete variable domain reads DTGVSQNPRHKITKRGQNVTFRCDPISEHNRLYWYRQTLGQGPEFLTYFQNEAQLEKSRLLSDRFSAERPKGSFSTLEIQRTEQGDSAMYLCASSLGQGGQPQHFGDGTRLSIL.